This T cell receptor (beta chain) was sequenced for a study of T cell responses to AZD1222 COVID-19 vaccine. Overall study context: Pooling of second doses given at about 4 or about 12 weeks was done. Study conclusions and caveats: Baseline antibody screening turned up just six seropositive AZD1222 recipients. Increased Spike-specific TCR breadth and depth were observed after two AZD1222 doses. Clonal diversity was possibly underestimated, and white British individuals and females predominated among donors.

As concerns this clone: Its matching antigen is unknown.

The assay was immunoSEQ multiplex PCR, and TCRdb's table has in-frame clones only and misses some. The data show more than 100,000 clones, 88% seen once. This CDR3 has 14 amino acids. The germline V gene has CDR1 LNHDA and CDR2 SQIVND (reference sequence). J was trimmed by 16 bases and V by 0 bases; bases with no gene match: 12. Sequencing was performed on peripheral blood, taken on day 0 of AZD1222 vaccination. The clonotype was recovered from an adult in good health. V usage is TRBV19 and J usage is TRBJ2-4; 7 nucleotides match TRBD2. The CDR3 bases are TGTGCCAGTAGTATAGATTCTACGGGGGGAGGGGAATACTTC. Protein product: CASSIDSTGGGEYF. Full variable domain (remainder filled in from reference TRBV19 and TRBJ2-4): DGGITQSPKYLFRKEGQNVTLSCEQNLNHDAMYWYRQDPGQGLRLIYYSQIVNDFQKGDIAEGYSVSREKKESFPLTVTSAQKNPTAFYLCASSIDSTGGGEYFGAGTRLSVL.